The clone carrying this T cell receptor (beta chain) was seen at least ten times. Its specificity is unknown. This specimen comes from a study of T cells in Graves' hyperthyroidism and ophthalmopathy. Study-wide points: Ophthalmopathy stood apart from stable hyperthyroidism in a 13 V-J model. In the blood, most expanded thyroid clonotypes above 0.001 appeared as well. The model made its ophthalmopathy prediction, and onset followed a median around 6.5 months later.

Amplification of TCR beta CDR3 regions used RNA as the template. The HTBI primer set was used in a first-round RT-PCR of the TCR CDR3. One entry per CDR3 protein, called by TCRdb with MiXCR from the multiplex PCR reads. The data show 250,000 or so distinct CDR3 sequences, with approximately 16% seen just once and about 29% held by the top ten. The J segment lost 1 base and the V segment lost 5 bases, leaving 17 bases of the junction unmatched. This CDR3 comprises 20 residues. Each person with ophthalmopathy scored at least 3 on the Clinical Activity Score, reached NOSPECS grade 4 or higher, and had been ill under 3 months.

Sequencing was performed on blood. The receptor was derived from a woman under 30 with Graves' ophthalmopathy. The rearrangement joins TRBV12-3 or TRBV12-4 to TRBJ1-4, with TRBD1 matching over 9 bases. The CDR3 reads CASSLYSGQGVFGTNEKLFF. The DNA for the CDR3 is TGTGCCAGCAGTCTCTATTCGGGACAGGGAGTTTTCGGAACTAATGAAAAACTGTTTTTT.